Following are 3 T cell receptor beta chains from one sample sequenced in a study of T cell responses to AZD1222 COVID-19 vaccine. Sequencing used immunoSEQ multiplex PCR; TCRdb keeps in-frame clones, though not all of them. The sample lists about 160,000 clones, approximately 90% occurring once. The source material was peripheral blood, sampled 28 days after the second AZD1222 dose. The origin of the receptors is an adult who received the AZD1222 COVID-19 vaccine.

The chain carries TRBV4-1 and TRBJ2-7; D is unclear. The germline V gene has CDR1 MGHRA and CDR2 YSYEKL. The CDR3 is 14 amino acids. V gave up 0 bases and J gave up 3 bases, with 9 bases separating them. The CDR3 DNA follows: TGCGCCAGCAGCCAAGATCGCGTGGACTACGAGCAGTACTTC. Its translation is CASSQDRVDYEQYF.

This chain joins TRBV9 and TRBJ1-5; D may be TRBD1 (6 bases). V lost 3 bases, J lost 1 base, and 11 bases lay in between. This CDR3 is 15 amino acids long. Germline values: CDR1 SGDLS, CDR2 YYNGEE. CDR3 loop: CASSAGHGSNQPQHF. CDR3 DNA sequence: TGTGCCAGCAGCGCGGGACACGGAAGCAATCAGCCCCAGCATTTT.

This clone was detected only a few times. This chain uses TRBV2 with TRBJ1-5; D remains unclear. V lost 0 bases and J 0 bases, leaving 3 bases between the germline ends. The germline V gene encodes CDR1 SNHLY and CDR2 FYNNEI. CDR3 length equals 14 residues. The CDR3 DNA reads TGTGCCAGCAGTGAAGCGTATAGCAATCAGCCCCAGCATTTT. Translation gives CASSEAYSNQPQHF.